The 26 T cell receptor beta chains given below trace back to one sample, sequenced in a study of T cell responses to AZD1222 COVID-19 vaccine. This table comes from immunoSEQ multiplex PCR, and its TCRdb copy is limited to in-frame clones, with some not included. Of about 90,000 clones listed, about 87% are singletons. The sample in question was peripheral blood, obtained on day 0 of AZD1222 vaccination. All receptors come from an adult in good health.

This chain connects TRBV6-5 to TRBJ2-5, with TRBD2 matching 8 bases. Gene TRBJ2-7 matches the end of the DNA better, so the J call may be wrong. The CDR3 is 14 residues long. Germline V gives CDR1 MNHEY, CDR2 SVGAGI. The CDR3 is CASSYGGRFYEQYF. CDR3 nucleotides: TGTGCCAGCAGTTACGGCGGGAGGTTCTACGAGCAGTACTTC.

Written as DNA, the CDR3 is TGTGCCAGCAGCACTCGGGACAGCAAAAACTCCTACGAGCAGTACTTC. Amino acid sequence: CASSTRDSKNSYEQYF. V usage is TRBV7-9 and J usage is TRBJ2-7; 7 positions agree with TRBD1. The V and J ends lost 5 bases and 0 bases, in that order; junction bases with no gene match: 10. The CDR3 is made up of 16 amino acids. Germline assignment: CDR1 SEHNR and CDR2 FQNEAQ (reference sequence).

CDR3 DNA: TGTGCCAGCAGCTTAGGGACTAGCGGATACAATGAGCAGTTCTTC. Translated, it gives CASSLGTSGYNEQFF. The genes are TRBV7-3 and TRBJ2-1; TRBD2 matches at 11 bases. Looked up from germline, CDR1 is SGHTA and CDR2 is FQGTGA. This CDR3 is built from 15 residues. J gave up 4 bases and V 2 bases, and 1 base lay outside the gene matches.

This rearrangement joins TRBV9 to TRBJ1-6; D possibly corresponds to TRBD1 (5 bases). Germline CDR1 reads SGDLS; CDR2 reads YYNGEE. The CDR3 consists of 18 residues. V shed 0 bases and J shed 2 bases, with 15 bases lying between them. CDR3 sequence reads: CASSVGGERGTYNSPLHF. CDR3 nucleotide sequence: TGTGCCAGCAGCGTAGGAGGTGAGAGGGGCACCTATAATTCACCCCTCCACTTT.

This rearrangement joins TRBV6-5 to TRBJ2-1; the D gene could be TRBD1 or TRBD2 (6 bases each). The germline CDR1 and CDR2 sequences are MNHEY and SVGAGI. The CDR3 loop spans 14 amino acids. Trimming cost V 7 bases and J 9 bases, with 19 bases left between them. As DNA, the CDR3 is TGTGCCAGCACCTGGTCGTGGGGGGCGGCTGAGCAGTTCTTC. Residues: CASTWSWGAAEQFF.

This clone was found once. This chain connects TRBV27 to TRBJ1-5; 8 nucleotides agree with TRBD1. Trimming took 6 bases from V and 6 from J; bases not matched to a gene: 7. This CDR3 spans 14 amino acids. CDR1 is MNHEY, CDR2 SMNVEV, per germline (reference sequence). The CDR3: CASRGTGGGQPQHF. The CDR3 bases are TGTGCCAGCAGGGGCACAGGGGGAGGTCAGCCCCAGCATTTT.

The rearrangement uses TRBV3-1 (or the pseudogene TRBV3-2) and TRBJ2-1, with TRBD1 matching over 7 bases. This CDR3 region has 15 residues. In germline, CDR1 is LGHDT, CDR2 YNNKEL (reference sequence). V was pared by 3 bases and J by 7 bases, with 9 bases of the junction left unmatched. CDR3 nucleotides: TGTGCCAGCAGCCACGTAGGGGGCGGTTGGAATGAGCAGTTCTTC. This translates into CASSHVGGGWNEQFF.

This chain connects TRBV15 to TRBJ1-3; D gene unclear. Germline CDR1 and CDR2: LNHNV and YYDKDF (reference sequence). Deletions cut 1 base from V and 0 bases from J, with 4 bases between. This CDR3 contains 14 residues. The CDR3 loop is CATSRGSSGNTIYF. CDR3 sequence (DNA): TGTGCCACCAGCAGAGGGAGCTCTGGAAACACCATATATTTT. The full variable domain, its missing parts supplied by reference TRBV15 and TRBJ1-3, is DAMVIQNPRYQVTQFGKPVTLSCSQTLNHNVMYWYQQKSSQAPKLLFHYYDKDFNNEADTPDNFQSRRPNTSFCFLDIRSPGLGDTAMYLCATSRGSSGNTIYFGEGSWLTVV.

The genes are TRBV12-3 or TRBV12-4 and TRBJ1-1, with 9 bases that match TRBD1. Trimming at V came to 3 bases and at J to 5 bases, leaving 1 base not matched to a gene. The CDR3 has 13 residues. CDR3: CASSLGTGTEAFF. The CDR3 coding sequence is TGTGCCAGCAGTTTGGGGACAGGGACTGAAGCTTTCTTT.

The J gene is TRBJ1-5, the V gene TRBV2; 8 bases match TRBD1. The CDR3 length is 15 residues. Germline CDR1 is SNHLY and CDR2 is FYNNEI. The J segment lost 0 bases and the V segment lost 6 bases, leaving 4 bases of the junction unmatched. The CDR3, as DNA: TGTGCCAGCAGCGGACAGGGAATTAGCAATCAGCCCCAGCATTTT. Protein: CASSGQGISNQPQHF.

This rearrangement joins TRBV29-1 to TRBJ2-5; D remains unclear. In germline, CDR1 is SQVTM, CDR2 ANQGSEA. The CDR3 runs 10 residues. Trimming stripped 2 bases from V and 5 bases from J, with 3 bases between. CDR3 DNA sequence: TGCAGCGTTGAAAGGGAGACCCAGTACTTC. Translated: CSVERETQYF.

The CDR3 here is CASSIGAYTEAFF. The CDR3 DNA sequence: TGTGCCAGTAGTATAGGGGCTTACACTGAAGCTTTCTTT. The chain uses TRBV19 and TRBJ1-1; D unresolved. The germline V gene has CDR1 LNHDA and CDR2 SQIVND (reference sequence). Deletions cut 1 base from V and 3 bases from J, with 6 bases between. The CDR3 runs to 13 residues.

The V gene is TRBV6-1, the J gene TRBJ2-1; 10 positions agree with TRBD2. Germline CDR1 MNHNS, CDR2 SASEGT. The CDR3 is 17 residues long. The V and J ends lost 4 bases and 0 bases, in that order; junction bases with no gene match: 6. The CDR3 sequence is CASSASGRAGSYNEQFF. DNA for the CDR3: TGTGCCAGCAGTGCAAGCGGGAGGGCCGGCTCCTACAATGAGCAGTTCTTC.

The rearrangement uses TRBV25-1 and TRBJ2-7, with TRBD1 matching over 10 bases. The germline CDR1 and CDR2 sequences are MGHDK and SYGVNS. V lost 5 bases, J lost 2 bases, and 3 bases stayed unmatched. The CDR3 totals 14 residues. The CDR3 DNA reads as TGTGCCAGCAGTAAAGACAGGGGGCCCTACGAGCAGTACTTC. This codes for CASSKDRGPYEQYF.

The chain couples TRBV11-1 to TRBJ2-1; TRBD1 agrees at 11 bases. The CDR3 loop spans 16 amino acids. CDR1 and CDR2 from the germline V gene are SGHAT and FQDESV (reference sequence). The ends lost 3 bases at V and 8 bases at J; junction bases unmatched: 9. Written as DNA, the CDR3 is TGTGCCAGCAGCTTCGCCCGGGACAGGGGGGGTGATGAGCAGTTCTTC. Translating gives CASSFARDRGGDEQFF.

This sequence joins TRBV7-9 and TRBJ1-2; D unresolved. Germline-derived CDR1 and CDR2 are SEHNR and FQNEAQ (reference sequence). This CDR3 comprises 14 residues. V was shortened by 1 base and J by 7 bases, with 13 bases between the two germline ends. CDR3 sequence reads: CASSLELPSRGYTF. The CDR3 DNA reads as TGTGCCAGCAGCTTAGAACTCCCATCTCGTGGCTACACCTTC.

The V and J genes are TRBV5-5 and TRBJ2-7, with D possibly TRBD2 on 6 matching bases. Germline V gene lookup returns CDR1 SGHKS and CDR2 YYEKEE (reference sequence). CDR3 length: 13 amino acids. V was cut by 4 bases and J by 7 bases, with 15 bases left in between. This CDR3 reads CASSEGLPLEQYF. Written as DNA, the CDR3 is TGTGCCAGCAGCGAGGGACTTCCTTTGGAGCAGTACTTC.

The rearrangement uses TRBV2 and TRBJ2-1; TRBD2 might be the D (5 bases). Trimming cost V 4 bases and J 4 bases, with 17 bases left between them. Germline-derived CDR1 and CDR2 are SNHLY and FYNNEI. The CDR3 is 16 amino acids. The CDR3 spells CASSVSSGGPYNEQFF. The CDR3 nucleotides read TGTGCCAGCAGTGTATCGAGCGGAGGACCTTACAATGAGCAGTTCTTC.

V usage is TRBV5-1 and J usage is TRBJ2-3; 7 positions match TRBD1. V lost 4 bases to trimming and J lost 2 bases; unmatched junction nucleotides: 7. The CDR3 loop spans 15 amino acids. CDR1 is SGHRS and CDR2 is YFSETQ in the germline V gene. The CDR3 sequence is CASSPGTVLTDTQYF. CDR3 DNA sequence: TGCGCCAGCAGCCCCGGGACAGTCCTCACAGATACGCAGTATTTT. The whole variable domain, remainder taken from reference TRBV5-1 and TRBJ2-3, is KAGVTQTPRYLIKTRGQQVTLSCSPISGHRSVSWYQQTPGQGLQFLFEYFSETQRNKGNFPGRFSGRQFSNSRSEMNVSTLELGDSALYLCASSPGTVLTDTQYFGPGTRLTVL.

The chain has TRBV5-1 and TRBJ2-1; 9 bases align to TRBD2. Looked up from germline, CDR1 is SGHRS and CDR2 is YFSETQ. This CDR3 has 15 residues. Trimming cost V 4 bases and J 5 bases; bases outside gene matches: 7. DNA for the CDR3: TGCGCCAGCAGCCGGCGGGTAGCGGGAGACAATGAGCAGTTCTTC. This gives the protein CASSRRVAGDNEQFF.

The rearrangement uses TRBV5-6 and TRBJ2-3, with D tentatively TRBD1 (6 bases). The CDR3 loop spans 16 amino acids. The V end lost 2 bases, the J end lost 0 bases, and 13 bases lay between the germline ends. Germline CDR1 is SGHDT and CDR2 is YYEEEE. CDR3 in DNA: TGTGCCAGCAGCTTTACCCAAGGGGGTAGCACAGATACGCAGTATTTT. Its protein product is CASSFTQGGSTDTQYF.

The rearrangement links TRBV24-1 to TRBJ2-2; 14 bases are a match to TRBD2. V lost 7 bases and J lost 0; bases outside the gene matches: 3. The V gene's germline CDR1 is KGHDR and CDR2 SFDVKD. CDR3 length: 17 amino acids. In DNA, the CDR3 is TGTGCCACCAGCCGACTAGCGGGAGGGCCGAACACCGGGGAGCTGTTTTTT. Its translation: CATSRLAGGPNTGELFF.

This sequence joins TRBV2 and TRBJ1-3; D is unclear. This CDR3 has 16 residues. Germline lookup yields CDR1 SNHLY and CDR2 FYNNEI. V was clipped by 5 bases and J by 0 bases, with 14 bases between them. The CDR3 loop is CASSPAVYGSGNTIYF. In DNA, the CDR3 is TGTGCCAGCAGTCCGGCCGTATATGGCTCTGGAAACACCATATATTTT.

This rearrangement joins TRBV5-1 to TRBJ2-4; 10 bases agree with TRBD2. Germline loops: CDR1 SGHRS, CDR2 YFSETQ. The length of the CDR3 is 16 residues. V trimming: 3 bases; J trimming: 8 bases; junction bases outside the gene matches: 11. The CDR3 loop is CASSSYSGRRMDIQYF. As DNA, the CDR3 is TGCGCCAGCAGCTCATATAGCGGGAGGAGGATGGACATTCAGTACTTC.

The chain couples TRBV4-1 to TRBJ1-3; TRBD1 might be the D (5 bases). Germline V CDR1 and CDR2: MGHRA, YSYEKL. Between the trimmed V and J ends, which lost 3 bases and 0 bases, there was a span of 12 bases. The CDR3 runs to 16 residues. CDR3 coding DNA: TGCGCCAGCAGCCAGGGGGTTAGGCGCTCTGGAAACACCATATATTTT. Its translation: CASSQGVRRSGNTIYF.

The CDR3 region has the DNA TGCGCCAGCAGCTTGGACATGGGATACAATGAGCAGTTCTTC. It specifies CASSLDMGYNEQFF. The chain combines TRBV5-1 with TRBJ2-1; D ambiguous. Germline-derived CDR1 and CDR2 are SGHRS and YFSETQ. There are 14 residues in the CDR3. Trimming cost V 0 bases and J 4 bases, with 8 bases left between them.